One and the same sample provided the 4 T cell receptor beta chains below, sequenced in a study of beta chain features in type 1 diabetes. cDNA synthesis used the whole RNA isolate, giving expressed TCRB sequences. TCRdb's table, derived via immunoSEQ multiplex PCR, lists solely in-frame clones and lacks some. The data show roughly 400,000 clones, with roughly 16% seen just once and 0.019% held by the top ten. The sequenced sample was naive CD4+ T cells from blood. The source is a young woman in good health.

This clone was observed a handful of times. The chain uses TRBV7-3 and TRBJ1-2, with 10 bases matching TRBD1. Germline CDR1 reads SGHTA; CDR2 reads FQGTGA. The CDR3 covers 14 residues. The V segment lost 5 bases and the J segment 5 bases; nucleotides outside the gene matches: 5. The CDR3 DNA is TGTGCCAGCAGCCCGGGACAGGGGCCTTATGGCTACACCTTC. It codes for CASSPGQGPYGYTF.

This clone was counted between two and nine times. This chain uses TRBV7-6 with TRBJ1-5, with D uncertain. Trimming took off 5 bases at V and 11 bases at J, with 10 bases between the two ends. The CDR3 loop spans 11 amino acids. Germline V CDR1 and CDR2: SGHVS, FNYEAQ. CDR3 DNA sequence: TGTGCCAGCAGCCGGAGCGGGTCCCAGCATTTT. Amino acid sequence: CASSRSGSQHF. The full variable domain, with the rest looked up from reference TRBV7-6 and TRBJ1-5, is GAGVSQSPRYKVTKRGQDVALRCDPISGHVSLYWYRQALGQGPEFLTYFNYEAQQDKSGLPNDRFSAERPEGSISTLTIQRTEQRDSAMYRCASSRSGSQHFGDGTRLSIL.

A few counts support this clone. This chain connects TRBV10-3 to TRBJ2-5; 7 bases map to TRBD2. The CDR3 covers 15 residues. CDR1 ENHRY and CDR2 SYGVKD come from the germline V gene. V lost 0 bases to trimming and J lost 4 bases; unmatched junction nucleotides: 5. The CDR3 reads CAISESGGEGETQYF. CDR3 in DNA: TGTGCCATCAGTGAGTCGGGAGGGGAGGGAGAGACCCAGTACTTC.

This clone was counted only a few times. This chain links TRBV30 with TRBJ2-1; 7 positions agree with TRBD2. CDR3 size: 11 residues. The germline V gene encodes CDR1 GTSNPN and CDR2 SVGIG (reference sequence). V lost 2 bases to trimming and J lost 12 bases; unmatched junction nucleotides: 4. The CDR3 protein is CAWSIGLGQFF. CDR3 sequence (DNA): TGTGCCTGGAGTATCGGACTAGGGCAGTTCTTC.